This entry is about one TCR beta chain. This CDR3 has 13 amino acids. Germline V lookup: CDR1 SGDLS, CDR2 YYNGEE. Trimming cost V 3 bases and J 2 bases, with 7 bases left between them. This sample stems from a study of blood T cells in healthy people across ages. Alongside a J-beta primer mix, a sample-barcoded 5' primer served in a second PCR lasting about 7 to 12 cycles. A template-switch adaptor that had 12 random nucleotides put a tag on each cDNA molecule. TCRdb itself ran the 5' RACE reads through MiXCR, one entry per CDR3 protein. The sample records fewer than 1,200,000 distinct CDR3 sequences, under 30% being singletons. These data were also reused for a study on T cells of mothers and their children.

The chain carries TRBV9 and TRBJ2-3, with unresolved D. What was sequenced was blood. This receptor was taken from a girl under 10 years old in good health. The CDR3 bases are TGTGCCAGCAGCGAGACACTCACAGATACGCAGTATTTT. Translated: CASSETLTDTQYF.